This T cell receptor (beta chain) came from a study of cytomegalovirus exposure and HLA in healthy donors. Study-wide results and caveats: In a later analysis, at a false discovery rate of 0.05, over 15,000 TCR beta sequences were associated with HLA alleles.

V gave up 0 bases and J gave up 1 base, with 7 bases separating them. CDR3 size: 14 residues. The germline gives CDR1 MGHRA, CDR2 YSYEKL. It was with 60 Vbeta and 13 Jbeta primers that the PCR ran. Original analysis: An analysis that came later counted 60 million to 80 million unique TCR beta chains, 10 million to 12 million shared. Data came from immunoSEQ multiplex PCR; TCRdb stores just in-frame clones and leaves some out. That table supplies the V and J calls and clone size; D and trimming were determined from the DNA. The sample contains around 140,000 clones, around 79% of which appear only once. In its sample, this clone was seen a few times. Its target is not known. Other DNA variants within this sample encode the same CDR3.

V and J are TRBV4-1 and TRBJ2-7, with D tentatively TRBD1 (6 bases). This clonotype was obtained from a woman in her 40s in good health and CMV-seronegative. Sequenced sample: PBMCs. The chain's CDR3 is CASSQDRGSYEQYF. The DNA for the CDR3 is TGCGCCAGCAGCCAAGACAGGGGTTCCTACGAGCAGTACTTC.